This T cell receptor beta chain derives from a study of glioma-infiltrating T cells. By frequency in the sample, this clonotype is large (0.1 to 1%). Its specificity is unknown. Germline V CDR1 and CDR2: MNHEY, SMNVEV (reference sequence). Trimming took off 5 bases at V and 2 bases at J, with 13 bases between the two ends. The CDR3 sequence is 15 residues long. Findings and caveats of the study: Only very few CDR3 sequences appeared in both tissue and blood. Tissue-blood divergence was below expectation in non-neoplastic patients, above in gliomas.

The iRepertoire nested amplicon-rescue multiplex PCR amplified TCR alpha and beta CDR3s from RNA. Input was roughly 85-450 ng of tissue mRNA or PBMC total RNA. TCRdb fed the multiplex PCR reads into MiXCR, producing one record per CDR3 protein. The top ten clones hold under 8% of a sample with approximately 4,900 distinct CDR3 sequences, 30% to 35% of them seen once. What was sequenced was glioma tissue, nonneoplastic brain tissue, or PBMCs (not recorded which). The genes are TRBV27 and TRBJ1-5; maybe TRBD1 (5 bases). This sequence originates from a human donor with low-grade glioma or glioblastoma, undergoing nonglioma brain surgery, or in good health (not recorded which). The CDR3 loop reads CASSLGGIGNQPQHF. CDR3 DNA: TGTGCCAGCAGTCTGGGGGGGATTGGCAATCAGCCCCAGCATTTT.